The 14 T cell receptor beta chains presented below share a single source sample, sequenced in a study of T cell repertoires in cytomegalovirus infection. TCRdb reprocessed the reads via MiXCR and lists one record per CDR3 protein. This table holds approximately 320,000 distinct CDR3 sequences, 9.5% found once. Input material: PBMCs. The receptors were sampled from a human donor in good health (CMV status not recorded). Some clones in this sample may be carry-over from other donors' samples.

CDR3 loop: CASRPRGTVKLFF. The CDR3 DNA is TGTGCCAGCAGACCCAGAGGGACTGTAAAACTGTTTTTT. The chain combines TRBV27 with TRBJ1-4; D is perhaps TRBD1 (5 bases). Germline V gene lookup returns CDR1 MNHEY and CDR2 SMNVEV (reference sequence). V lost 6 bases and J 10 bases, leaving 15 bases between the germline ends. CDR3 length: 13 amino acids.

CDR3 residues: CASRVSGLYNEQFF. The CDR3 region has the DNA TGTGCCAGCAGAGTATCGGGACTGTACAATGAGCAGTTCTTC. The V gene is TRBV12-3 or TRBV12-4, the J gene TRBJ2-1; tentatively, D is TRBD2 (6 bases). V lost 6 bases and J lost 4, with 13 bases in between. This CDR3 contains 14 residues.

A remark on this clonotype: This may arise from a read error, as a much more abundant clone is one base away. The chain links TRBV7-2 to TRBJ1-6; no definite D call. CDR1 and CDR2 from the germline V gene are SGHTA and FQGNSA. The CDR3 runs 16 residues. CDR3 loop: CASILEFGGVVSRLHF. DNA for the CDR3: TGTGCCAGCATCTTAGAGTTTGGTGGGGTGGTCTCGAGGCTCCACTTT.

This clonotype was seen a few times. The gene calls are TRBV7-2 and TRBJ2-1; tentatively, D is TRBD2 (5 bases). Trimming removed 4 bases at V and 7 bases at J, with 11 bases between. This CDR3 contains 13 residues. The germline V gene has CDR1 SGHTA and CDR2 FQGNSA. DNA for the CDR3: TGTGCCAGCAGCTCAACACTAGTGAATGAGCAGTTCTTC. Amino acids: CASSSTLVNEQFF.

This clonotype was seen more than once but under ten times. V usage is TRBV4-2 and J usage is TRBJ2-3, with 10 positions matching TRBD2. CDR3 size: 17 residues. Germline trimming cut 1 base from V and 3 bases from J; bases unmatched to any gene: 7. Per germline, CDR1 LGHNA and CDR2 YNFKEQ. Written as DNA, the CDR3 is TGTGCCAGCAGCCAAGGCCCTAGCGGGAGAATAACAGATACGCAGTATTTT. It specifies CASSQGPSGRITDTQYF.

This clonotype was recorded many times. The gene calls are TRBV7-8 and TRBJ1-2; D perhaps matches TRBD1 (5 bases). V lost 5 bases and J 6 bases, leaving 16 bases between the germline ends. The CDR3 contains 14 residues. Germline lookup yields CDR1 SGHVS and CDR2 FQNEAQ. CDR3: CASSLNWGDDGYTF. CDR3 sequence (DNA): TGTGCCAGCAGCCTTAACTGGGGGGATGATGGCTACACCTTC.

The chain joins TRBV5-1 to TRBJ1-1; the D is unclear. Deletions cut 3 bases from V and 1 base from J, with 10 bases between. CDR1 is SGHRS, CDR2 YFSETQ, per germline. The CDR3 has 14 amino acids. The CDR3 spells CASSSLRGNTEAFF. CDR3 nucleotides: TGCGCCAGCAGCTCCCTTAGAGGGAACACTGAAGCTTTCTTT. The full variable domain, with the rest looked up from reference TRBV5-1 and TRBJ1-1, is KAGVTQTPRYLIKTRGQQVTLSCSPISGHRSVSWYQQTPGQGLQFLFEYFSETQRNKGNFPGRFSGRQFSNSRSEMNVSTLELGDSALYLCASSSLRGNTEAFFGQGTRLTVV.

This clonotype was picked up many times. CDR3 sequence (DNA): TGTGCCAGCAGCCTCGGAGTTAACTCCTACGAGCAGTACTTC. Its translation is CASSLGVNSYEQYF. The gene calls are TRBV7-2 and TRBJ2-7; no reliable D call. V dropped 5 bases and J dropped 0 bases, with 11 bases sitting between them. The V gene's germline CDR1 is SGHTA and CDR2 FQGNSA. The CDR3 is 14 amino acids.

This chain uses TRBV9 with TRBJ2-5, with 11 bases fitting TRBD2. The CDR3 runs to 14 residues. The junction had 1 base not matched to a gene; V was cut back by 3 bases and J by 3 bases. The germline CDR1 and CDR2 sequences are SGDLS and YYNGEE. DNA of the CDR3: TGTGCCAGCAGCGCGGGACTAGCGGAAGAGACCCAGTACTTC. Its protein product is CASSAGLAEETQYF.

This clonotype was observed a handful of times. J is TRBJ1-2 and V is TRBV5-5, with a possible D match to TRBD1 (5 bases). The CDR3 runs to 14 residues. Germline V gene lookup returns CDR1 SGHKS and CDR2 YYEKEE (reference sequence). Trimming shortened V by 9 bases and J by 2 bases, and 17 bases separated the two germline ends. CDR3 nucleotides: TGTGCCACCCACTCGGGACCGAAGAACTATGGCTACACCTTC. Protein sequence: CATHSGPKNYGYTF.

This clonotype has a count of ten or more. The CDR3 sequence is CASSLMEVAFF. DNA for the CDR3: TGTGCCAGCAGCTTAATGGAGGTGGCTTTCTTT. The chain has TRBV7-2 and TRBJ1-1; D is undetermined. Trimming removed 2 bases at V and 11 bases at J, with 9 bases between. CDR1 SGHTA and CDR2 FQGNSA come from the germline V gene. The CDR3 totals 11 residues. The full variable domain, in which reference TRBV7-2 and TRBJ1-1 provide the parts outside the CDR3, is GAGVSQSPSNKVTEKGKDVELRCDPISGHTALYWYRQSLGQGLEFLIYFQGNSAPDKSGLPSDRFSAERTGGSVSTLTIQRTQQEDSAVYLCASSLMEVAFFGQGTRLTVV.

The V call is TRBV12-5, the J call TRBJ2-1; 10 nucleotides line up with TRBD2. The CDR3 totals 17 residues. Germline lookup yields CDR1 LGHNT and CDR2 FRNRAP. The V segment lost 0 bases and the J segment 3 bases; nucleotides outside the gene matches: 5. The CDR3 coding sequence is TGTGCTAGTGGTTTGGTAATAGCGGGAGGACTCTACAATGAGCAGTTCTTC. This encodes CASGLVIAGGLYNEQFF.

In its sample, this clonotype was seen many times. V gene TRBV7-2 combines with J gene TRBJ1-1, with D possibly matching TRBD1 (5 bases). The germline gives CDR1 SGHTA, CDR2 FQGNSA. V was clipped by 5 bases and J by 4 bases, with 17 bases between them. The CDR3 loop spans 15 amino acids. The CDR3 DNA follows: TGTGCCAGCAGCCTCCGACAGTTACGGGGCACTGAAGCTTTCTTT. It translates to CASSLRQLRGTEAFF.

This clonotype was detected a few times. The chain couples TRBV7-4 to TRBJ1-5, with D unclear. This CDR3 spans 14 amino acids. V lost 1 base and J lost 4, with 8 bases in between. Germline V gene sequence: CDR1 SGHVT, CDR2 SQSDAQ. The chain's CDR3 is CASSLVGLNQPQHF. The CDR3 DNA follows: TGTGCCAGCAGCTTAGTGGGCCTAAATCAGCCCCAGCATTTT.